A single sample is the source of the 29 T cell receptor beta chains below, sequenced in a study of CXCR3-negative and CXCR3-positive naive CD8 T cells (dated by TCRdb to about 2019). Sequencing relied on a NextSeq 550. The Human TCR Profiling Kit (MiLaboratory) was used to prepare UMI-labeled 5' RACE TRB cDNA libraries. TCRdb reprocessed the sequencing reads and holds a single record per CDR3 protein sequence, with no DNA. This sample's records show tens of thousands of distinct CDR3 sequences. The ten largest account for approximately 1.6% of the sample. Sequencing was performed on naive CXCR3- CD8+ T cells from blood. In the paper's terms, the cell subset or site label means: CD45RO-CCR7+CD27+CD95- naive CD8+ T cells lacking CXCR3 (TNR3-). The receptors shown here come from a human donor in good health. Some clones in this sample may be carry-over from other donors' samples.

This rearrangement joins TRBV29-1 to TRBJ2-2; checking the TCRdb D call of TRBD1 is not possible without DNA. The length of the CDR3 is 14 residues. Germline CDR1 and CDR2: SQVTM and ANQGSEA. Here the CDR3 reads CSVEAGGYTGELFF.

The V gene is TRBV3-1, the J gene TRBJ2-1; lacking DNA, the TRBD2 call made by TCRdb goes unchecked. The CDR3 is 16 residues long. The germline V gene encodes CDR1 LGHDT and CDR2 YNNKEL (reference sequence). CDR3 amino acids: CASSQDMGGPHNEQFF.

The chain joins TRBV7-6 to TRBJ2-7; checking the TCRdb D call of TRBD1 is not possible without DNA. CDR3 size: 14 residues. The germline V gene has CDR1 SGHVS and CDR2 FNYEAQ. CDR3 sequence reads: CASSFQGAKYEQYF.

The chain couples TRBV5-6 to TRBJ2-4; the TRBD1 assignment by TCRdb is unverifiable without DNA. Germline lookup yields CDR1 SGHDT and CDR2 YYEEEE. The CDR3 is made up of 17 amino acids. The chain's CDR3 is CASSLAGGGLNKNIQYF.

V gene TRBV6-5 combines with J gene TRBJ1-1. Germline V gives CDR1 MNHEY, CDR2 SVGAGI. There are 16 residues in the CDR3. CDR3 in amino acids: CASSSSIVFANTEAFF.

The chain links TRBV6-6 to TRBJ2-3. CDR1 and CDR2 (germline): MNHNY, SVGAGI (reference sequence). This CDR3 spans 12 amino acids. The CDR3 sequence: CASSTLTDTQYF.

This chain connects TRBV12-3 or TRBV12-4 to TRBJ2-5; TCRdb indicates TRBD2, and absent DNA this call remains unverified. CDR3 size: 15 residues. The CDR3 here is CASTRAGGFQETQYF.

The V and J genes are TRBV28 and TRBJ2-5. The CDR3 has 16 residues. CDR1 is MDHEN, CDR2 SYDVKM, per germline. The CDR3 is CASSQRPIQIQETQYF.

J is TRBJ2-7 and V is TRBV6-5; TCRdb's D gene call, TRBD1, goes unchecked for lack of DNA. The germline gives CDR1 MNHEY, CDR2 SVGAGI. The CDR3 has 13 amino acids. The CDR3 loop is CASKGVGAYEQYF.

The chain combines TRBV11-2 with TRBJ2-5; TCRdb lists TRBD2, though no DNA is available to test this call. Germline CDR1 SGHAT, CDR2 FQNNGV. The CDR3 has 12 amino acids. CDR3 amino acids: CASSLRGETQYF. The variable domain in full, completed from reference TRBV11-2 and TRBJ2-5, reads EAGVAQSPRYKIIEKRQSVAFWCNPISGHATLYWYQQILGQGPKLLIQFQNNGVVDDSQLPKDRFSAERLKGVDSTLKIQPAKLEDSAVYLCASSLRGETQYFGPGTRLLVL.

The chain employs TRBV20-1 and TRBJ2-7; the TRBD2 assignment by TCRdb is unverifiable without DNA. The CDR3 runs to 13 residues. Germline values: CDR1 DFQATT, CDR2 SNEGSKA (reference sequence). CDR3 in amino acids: CSARGLAGYEQYF.

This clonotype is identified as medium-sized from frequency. CDR3 loop: CASSSDSYNEQFF. The chain uses TRBV7-9 and TRBJ2-1; the TCRdb call, TRBD1, lacks DNA for checking. This CDR3 spans 13 amino acids. The germline gives CDR1 SEHNR, CDR2 FQNEAQ (reference sequence).

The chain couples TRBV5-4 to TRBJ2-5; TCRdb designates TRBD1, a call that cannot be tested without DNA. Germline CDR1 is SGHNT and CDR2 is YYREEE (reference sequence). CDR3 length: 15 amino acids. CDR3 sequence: CASSLGGGLQETQYF.

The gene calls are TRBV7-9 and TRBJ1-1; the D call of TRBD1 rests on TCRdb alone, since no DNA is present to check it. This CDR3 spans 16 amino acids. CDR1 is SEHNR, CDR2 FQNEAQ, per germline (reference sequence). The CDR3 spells CASSPDDWGGGTEAFF.

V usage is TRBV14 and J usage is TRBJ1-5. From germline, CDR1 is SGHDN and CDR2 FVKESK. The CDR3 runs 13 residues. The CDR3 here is CASAVGYNQPQHF.

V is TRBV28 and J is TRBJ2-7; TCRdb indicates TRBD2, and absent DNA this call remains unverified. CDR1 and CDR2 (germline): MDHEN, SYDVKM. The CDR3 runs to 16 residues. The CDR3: CASSYLTSGSIYEQYF.

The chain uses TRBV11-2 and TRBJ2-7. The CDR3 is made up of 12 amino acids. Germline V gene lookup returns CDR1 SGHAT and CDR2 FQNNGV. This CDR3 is CASSFGIYEQYF. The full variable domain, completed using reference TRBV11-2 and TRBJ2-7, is EAGVAQSPRYKIIEKRQSVAFWCNPISGHATLYWYQQILGQGPKLLIQFQNNGVVDDSQLPKDRFSAERLKGVDSTLKIQPAKLEDSAVYLCASSFGIYEQYFGPGTRLTVT.

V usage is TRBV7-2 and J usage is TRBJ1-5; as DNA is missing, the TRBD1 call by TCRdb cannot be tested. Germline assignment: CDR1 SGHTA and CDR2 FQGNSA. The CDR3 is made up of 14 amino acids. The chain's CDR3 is CASSLTGSNQPQHF.

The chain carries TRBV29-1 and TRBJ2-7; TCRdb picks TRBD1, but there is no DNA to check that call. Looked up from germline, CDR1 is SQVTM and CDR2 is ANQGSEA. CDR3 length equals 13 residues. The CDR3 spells CSVEEGASYEQYF.

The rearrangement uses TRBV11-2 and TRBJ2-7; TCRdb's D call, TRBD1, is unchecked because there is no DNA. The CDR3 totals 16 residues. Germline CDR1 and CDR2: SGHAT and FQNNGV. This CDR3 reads CASSLVGRRRPDEQYF.

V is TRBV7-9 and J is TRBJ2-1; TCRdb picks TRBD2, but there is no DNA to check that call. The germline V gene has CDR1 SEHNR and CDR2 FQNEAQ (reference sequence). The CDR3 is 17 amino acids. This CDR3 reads CASSEAMRLAGPNEQFF.

The CDR3 region is CASSSSPSYEQYF. The chain employs TRBV7-8 and TRBJ2-7. The CDR3 is 13 residues long. CDR1 and CDR2 (germline): SGHVS, FQNEAQ.

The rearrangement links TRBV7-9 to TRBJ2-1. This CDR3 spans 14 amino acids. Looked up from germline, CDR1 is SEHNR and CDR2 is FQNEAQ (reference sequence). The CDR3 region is CASSSAGDEREQFF.

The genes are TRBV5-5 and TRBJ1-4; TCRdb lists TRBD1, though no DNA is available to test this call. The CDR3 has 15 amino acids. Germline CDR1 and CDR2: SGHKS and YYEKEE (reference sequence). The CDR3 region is CASSLDRGDGEKLFF.

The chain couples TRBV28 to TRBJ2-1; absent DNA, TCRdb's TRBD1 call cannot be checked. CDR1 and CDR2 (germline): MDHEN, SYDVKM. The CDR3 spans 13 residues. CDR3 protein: CASSLSRGVKQFF.

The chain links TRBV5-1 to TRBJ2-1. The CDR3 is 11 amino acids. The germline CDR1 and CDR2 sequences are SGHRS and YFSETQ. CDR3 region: CASSPSNEQFF. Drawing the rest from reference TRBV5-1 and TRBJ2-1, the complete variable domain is KAGVTQTPRYLIKTRGQQVTLSCSPISGHRSVSWYQQTPGQGLQFLFEYFSETQRNKGNFPGRFSGRQFSNSRSEMNVSTLELGDSALYLCASSPSNEQFFGPGTRLTVL.

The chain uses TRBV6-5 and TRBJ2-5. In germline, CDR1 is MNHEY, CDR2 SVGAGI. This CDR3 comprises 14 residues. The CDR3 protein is CASSQTSVVETQYF.

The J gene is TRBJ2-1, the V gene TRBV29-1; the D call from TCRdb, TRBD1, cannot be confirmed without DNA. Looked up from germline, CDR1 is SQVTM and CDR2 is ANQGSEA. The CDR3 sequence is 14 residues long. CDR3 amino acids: CSVIHRSRGNEQFF.

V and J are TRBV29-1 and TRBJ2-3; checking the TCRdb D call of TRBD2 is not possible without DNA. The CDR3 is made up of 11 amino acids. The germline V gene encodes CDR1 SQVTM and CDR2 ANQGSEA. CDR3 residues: CSVGPLNTQYF.